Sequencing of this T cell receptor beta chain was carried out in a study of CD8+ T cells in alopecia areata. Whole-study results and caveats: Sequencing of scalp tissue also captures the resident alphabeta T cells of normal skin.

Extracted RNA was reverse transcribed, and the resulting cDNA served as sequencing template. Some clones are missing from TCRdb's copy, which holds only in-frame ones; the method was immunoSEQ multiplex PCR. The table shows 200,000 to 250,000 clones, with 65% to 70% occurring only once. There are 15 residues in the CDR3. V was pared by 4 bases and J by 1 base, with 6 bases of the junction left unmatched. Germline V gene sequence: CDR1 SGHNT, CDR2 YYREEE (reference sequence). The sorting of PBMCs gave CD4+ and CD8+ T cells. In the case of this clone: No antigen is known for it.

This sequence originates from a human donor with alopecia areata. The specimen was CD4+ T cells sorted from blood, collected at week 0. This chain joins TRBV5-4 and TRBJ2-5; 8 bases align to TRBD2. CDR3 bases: TGTGCCAGCAGCACGCCGAGCGGGGGCCAAGAGACCCAGTACTTC. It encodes CASSTPSGGQETQYF.